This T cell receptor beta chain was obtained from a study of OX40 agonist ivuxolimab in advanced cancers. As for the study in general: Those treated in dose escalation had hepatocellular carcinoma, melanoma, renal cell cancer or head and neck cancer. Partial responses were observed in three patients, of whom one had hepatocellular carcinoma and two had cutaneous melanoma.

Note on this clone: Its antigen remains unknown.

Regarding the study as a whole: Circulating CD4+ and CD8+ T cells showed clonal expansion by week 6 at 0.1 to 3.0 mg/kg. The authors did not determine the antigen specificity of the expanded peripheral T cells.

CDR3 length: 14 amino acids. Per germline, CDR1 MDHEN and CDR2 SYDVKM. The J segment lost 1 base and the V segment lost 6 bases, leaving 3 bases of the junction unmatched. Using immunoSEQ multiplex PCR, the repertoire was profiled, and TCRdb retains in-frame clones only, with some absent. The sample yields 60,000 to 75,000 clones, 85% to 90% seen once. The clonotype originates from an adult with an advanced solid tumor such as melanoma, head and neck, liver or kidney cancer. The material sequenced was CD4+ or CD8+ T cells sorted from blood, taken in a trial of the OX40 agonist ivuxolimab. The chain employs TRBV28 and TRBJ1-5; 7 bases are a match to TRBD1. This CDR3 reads CASSWGQSNQPQHF. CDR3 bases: TGTGCCAGCAGCTGGGGACAGAGCAATCAGCCCCAGCATTTT.